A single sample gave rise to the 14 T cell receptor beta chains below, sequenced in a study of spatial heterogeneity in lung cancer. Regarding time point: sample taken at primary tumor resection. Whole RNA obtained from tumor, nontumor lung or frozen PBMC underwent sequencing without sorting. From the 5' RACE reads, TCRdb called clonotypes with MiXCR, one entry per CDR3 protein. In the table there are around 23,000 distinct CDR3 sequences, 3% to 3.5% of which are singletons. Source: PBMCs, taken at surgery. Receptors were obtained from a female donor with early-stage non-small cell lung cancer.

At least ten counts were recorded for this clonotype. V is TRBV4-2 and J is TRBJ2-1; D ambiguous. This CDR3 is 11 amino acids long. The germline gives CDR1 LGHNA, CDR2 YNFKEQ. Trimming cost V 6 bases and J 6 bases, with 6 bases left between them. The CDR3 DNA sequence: TGTGCCAGCAGTAATGGCAATGAGCAGTTCTTC. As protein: CASSNGNEQFF.

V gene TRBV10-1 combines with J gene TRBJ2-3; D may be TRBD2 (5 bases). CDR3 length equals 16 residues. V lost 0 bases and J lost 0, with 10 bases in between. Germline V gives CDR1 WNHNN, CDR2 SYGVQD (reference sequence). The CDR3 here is CASSESSGISTDTQYF. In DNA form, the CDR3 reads TGCGCCAGCAGTGAGTCTTCGGGAATTAGCACAGATACGCAGTATTTT.

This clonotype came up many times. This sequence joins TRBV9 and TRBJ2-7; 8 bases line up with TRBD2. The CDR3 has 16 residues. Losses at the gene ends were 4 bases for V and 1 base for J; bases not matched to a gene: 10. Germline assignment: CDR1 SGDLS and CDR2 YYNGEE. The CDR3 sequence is CASSSSSGSGSYEQYF. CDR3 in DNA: TGTGCCAGCAGCTCTTCCAGCGGGAGTGGATCCTACGAGCAGTACTTC.

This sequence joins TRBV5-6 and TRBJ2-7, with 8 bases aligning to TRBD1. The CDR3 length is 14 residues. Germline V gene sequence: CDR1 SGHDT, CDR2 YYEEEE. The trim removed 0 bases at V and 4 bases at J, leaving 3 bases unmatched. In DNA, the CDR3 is TGTGCCAGCAGCTTGGGCCAGGGGGCGTACGAGCAGTACTTC. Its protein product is CASSLGQGAYEQYF.

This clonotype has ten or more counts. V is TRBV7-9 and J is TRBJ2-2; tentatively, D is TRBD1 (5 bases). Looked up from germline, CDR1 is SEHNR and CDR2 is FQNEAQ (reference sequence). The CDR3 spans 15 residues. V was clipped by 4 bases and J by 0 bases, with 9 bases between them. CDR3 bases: TGTGCCAGCAGCTCCGGACATACGAACACCGGGGAGCTGTTTTTT. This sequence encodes CASSSGHTNTGELFF.

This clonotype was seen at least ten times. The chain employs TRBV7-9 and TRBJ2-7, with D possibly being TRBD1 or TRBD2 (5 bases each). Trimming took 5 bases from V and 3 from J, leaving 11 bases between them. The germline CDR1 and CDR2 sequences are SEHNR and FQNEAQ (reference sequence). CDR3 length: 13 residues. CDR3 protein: CASSRGAFYEQYF. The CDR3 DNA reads TGTGCCAGCAGCCGAGGGGCTTTCTACGAGCAGTACTTC.

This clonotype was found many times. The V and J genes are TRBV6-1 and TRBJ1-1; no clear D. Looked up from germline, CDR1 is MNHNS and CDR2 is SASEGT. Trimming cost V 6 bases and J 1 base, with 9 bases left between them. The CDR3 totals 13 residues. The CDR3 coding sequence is TGTGCCAGCAGACGAACACAGAACACTGAAGCTTTCTTT. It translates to CASRRTQNTEAFF.

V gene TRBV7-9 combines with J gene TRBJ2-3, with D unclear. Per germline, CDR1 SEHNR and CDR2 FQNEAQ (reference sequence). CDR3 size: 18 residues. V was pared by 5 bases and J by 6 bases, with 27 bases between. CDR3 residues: CASSPRIRLGREWDTQYF. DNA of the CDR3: TGTGCCAGCAGCCCGAGAATACGCCTAGGAAGGGAATGGGATACGCAGTATTTT.

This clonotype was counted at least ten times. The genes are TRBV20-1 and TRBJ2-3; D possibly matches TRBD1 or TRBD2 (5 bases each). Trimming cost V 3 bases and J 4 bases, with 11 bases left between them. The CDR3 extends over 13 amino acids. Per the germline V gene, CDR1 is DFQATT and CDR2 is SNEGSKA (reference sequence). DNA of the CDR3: TGCAGTGCTAGCGGGACCGGCGCAGATACGCAGTATTTT. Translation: CSASGTGADTQYF.

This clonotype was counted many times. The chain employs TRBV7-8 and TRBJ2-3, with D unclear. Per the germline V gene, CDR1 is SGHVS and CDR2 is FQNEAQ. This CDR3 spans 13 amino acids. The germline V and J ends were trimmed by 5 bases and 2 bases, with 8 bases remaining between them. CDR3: CASSPHITDTQYF. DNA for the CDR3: TGTGCCAGCAGCCCACACATCACAGATACGCAGTATTTT.

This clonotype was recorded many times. The CDR3 DNA follows: TGCGCCAGCAGCCAAGATAGTGGATCCTACAATGAGCAGTTCTTC. This gives the protein CASSQDSGSYNEQFF. This chain joins TRBV4-1 and TRBJ2-1; no definite D call. CDR1 is MGHRA and CDR2 is YSYEKL in the germline V gene. The ends were cut back, 0 bases at V and 1 base at J, with 7 bases in the middle. This CDR3 has 15 amino acids.

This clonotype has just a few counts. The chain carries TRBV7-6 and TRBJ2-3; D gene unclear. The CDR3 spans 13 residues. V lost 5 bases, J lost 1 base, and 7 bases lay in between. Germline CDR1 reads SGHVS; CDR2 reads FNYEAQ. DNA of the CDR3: TGTGCCAGCAGCAATGCTCGCACAGATACGCAGTATTTT. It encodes CASSNARTDTQYF.

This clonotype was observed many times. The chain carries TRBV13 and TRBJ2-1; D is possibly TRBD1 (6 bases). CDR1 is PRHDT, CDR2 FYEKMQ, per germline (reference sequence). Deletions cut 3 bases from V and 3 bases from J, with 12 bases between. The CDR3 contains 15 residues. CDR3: CASSLAGAGYNEQFF. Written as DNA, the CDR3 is TGTGCCAGCAGCTTGGCAGGGGCGGGCTACAATGAGCAGTTCTTC.

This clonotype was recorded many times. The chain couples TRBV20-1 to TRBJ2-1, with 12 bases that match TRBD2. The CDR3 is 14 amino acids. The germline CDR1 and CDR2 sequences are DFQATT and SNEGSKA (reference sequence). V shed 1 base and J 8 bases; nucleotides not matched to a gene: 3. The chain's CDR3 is CSARGLAGVDEQFF. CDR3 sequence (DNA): TGCAGTGCTAGAGGACTAGCGGGAGTGGATGAGCAGTTCTTC.